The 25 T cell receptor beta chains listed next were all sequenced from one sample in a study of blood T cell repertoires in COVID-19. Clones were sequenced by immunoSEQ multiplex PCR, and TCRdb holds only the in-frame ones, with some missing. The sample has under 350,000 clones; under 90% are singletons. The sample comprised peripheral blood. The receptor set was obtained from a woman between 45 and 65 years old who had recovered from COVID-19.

The CDR3 region has the DNA TGTGCCAGCAGTAATCCACAGGGCGAGGACTATGGCTACACCTTC. The encoded protein is CASSNPQGEDYGYTF. J is TRBJ1-2 and V is TRBV6-2 or TRBV6-3; weak D call: TRBD1 (6 bases). With 5 bases removed from V and 3 bases from J, the gap between germline ends came to 16 bases. In germline, CDR1 is MNHEY, CDR2 SVGEGT. The CDR3 covers 15 residues.

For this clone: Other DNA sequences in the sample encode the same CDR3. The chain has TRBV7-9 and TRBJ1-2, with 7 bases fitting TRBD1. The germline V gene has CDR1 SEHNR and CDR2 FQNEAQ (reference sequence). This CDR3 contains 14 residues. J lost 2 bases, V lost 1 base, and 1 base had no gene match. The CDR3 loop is CASSLVGGNYGYTF. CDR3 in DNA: TGTGCCAGCAGCTTAGTAGGGGGCAACTATGGCTACACCTTC.

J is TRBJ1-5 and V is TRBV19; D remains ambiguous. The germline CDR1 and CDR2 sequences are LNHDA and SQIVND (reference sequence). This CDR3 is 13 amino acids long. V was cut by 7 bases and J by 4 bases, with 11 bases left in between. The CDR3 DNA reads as TGTGCCAGTACTGGCGACATTAATCAGCCCCAGCATTTT. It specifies CASTGDINQPQHF.

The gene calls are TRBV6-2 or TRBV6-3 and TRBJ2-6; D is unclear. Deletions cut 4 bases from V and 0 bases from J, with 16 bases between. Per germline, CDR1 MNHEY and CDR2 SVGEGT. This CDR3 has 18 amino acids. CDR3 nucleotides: TGTGCCAGCAGTTTTTTAGCCCAACGGTTCTCTGGGGCCAACGTCCTGACTTTC. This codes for CASSFLAQRFSGANVLTF.

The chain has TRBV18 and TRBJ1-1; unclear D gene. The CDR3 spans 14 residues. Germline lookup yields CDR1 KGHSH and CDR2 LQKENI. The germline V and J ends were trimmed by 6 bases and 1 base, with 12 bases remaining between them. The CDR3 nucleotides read TGTGCCAGCTCGGAGAGACCGGAGAACACTGAAGCTTTCTTT. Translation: CASSERPENTEAFF. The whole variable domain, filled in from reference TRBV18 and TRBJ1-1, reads NAGVMQNPRHLVRRRGQEARLRCSPMKGHSHVYWYRQLPEEGLKFMVYLQKENIIDESGMPKERFSAEFPKEGPSILRIQQVVRGDSAAYFCASSERPENTEAFFGQGTRLTVV.

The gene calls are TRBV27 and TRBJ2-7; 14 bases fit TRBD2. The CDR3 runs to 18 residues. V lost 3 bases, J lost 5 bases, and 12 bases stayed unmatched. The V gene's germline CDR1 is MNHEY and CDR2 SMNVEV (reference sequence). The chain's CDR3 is CASSFSTGTSGSFNEQYF. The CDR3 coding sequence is TGTGCCAGCAGTTTTTCTACCGGGACTAGCGGGAGTTTCAACGAGCAGTACTTC.

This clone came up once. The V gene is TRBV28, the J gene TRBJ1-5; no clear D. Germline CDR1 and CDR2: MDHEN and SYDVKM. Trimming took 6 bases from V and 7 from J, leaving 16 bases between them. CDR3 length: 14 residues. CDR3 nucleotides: TGTGCCAGCAGGAGGCCAGGCTCGGGGCAGCCCCAGCATTTT. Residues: CASRRPGSGQPQHF.

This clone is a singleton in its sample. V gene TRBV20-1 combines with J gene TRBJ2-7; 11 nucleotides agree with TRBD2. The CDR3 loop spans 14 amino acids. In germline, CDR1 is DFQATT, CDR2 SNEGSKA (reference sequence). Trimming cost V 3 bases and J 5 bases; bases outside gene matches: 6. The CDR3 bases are TGCAGTGCTAGTTCTAGCGGGGGGTCGGACGAGCAGTACTTC. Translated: CSASSSGGSDEQYF.

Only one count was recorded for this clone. CDR3 bases: TGCAGCGTTGAAGTTGGACAGGTCAATGAGCAGTTCTTC. Translating it yields CSVEVGQVNEQFF. This chain joins TRBV29-1 and TRBJ2-1, with TRBD1 matching over 7 bases. V shed 1 base, J shed 6 bases, and the junction held 3 bases outside the gene matches. CDR1 is SQVTM and CDR2 is ANQGSEA in the germline V gene. The CDR3 is made up of 13 amino acids.

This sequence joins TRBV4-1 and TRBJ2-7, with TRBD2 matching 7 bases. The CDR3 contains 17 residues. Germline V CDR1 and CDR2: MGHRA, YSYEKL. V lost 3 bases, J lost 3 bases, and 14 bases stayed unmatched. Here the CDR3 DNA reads TGCGCCAGCAGCCAGGTGGGAGAGCAGCGGGATTACTACGAGCAGTACTTC. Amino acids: CASSQVGEQRDYYEQYF.

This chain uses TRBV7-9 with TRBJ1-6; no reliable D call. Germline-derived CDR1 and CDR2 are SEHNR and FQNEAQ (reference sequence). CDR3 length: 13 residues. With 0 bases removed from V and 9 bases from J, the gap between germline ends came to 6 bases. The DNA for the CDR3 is TGTGCCAGCAGCTTAGCCGGTGTTTCACCCCTCCACTTT. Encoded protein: CASSLAGVSPLHF.

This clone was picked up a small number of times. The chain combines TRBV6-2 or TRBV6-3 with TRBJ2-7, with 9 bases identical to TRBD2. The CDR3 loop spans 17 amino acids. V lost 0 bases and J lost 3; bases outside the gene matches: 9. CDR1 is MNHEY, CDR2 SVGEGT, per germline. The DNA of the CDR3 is TGTGCCAGCAGTTACTCGGCGGGGGGGCCAATAAGCTACGAGCAGTACTTC. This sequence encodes CASSYSAGGPISYEQYF.

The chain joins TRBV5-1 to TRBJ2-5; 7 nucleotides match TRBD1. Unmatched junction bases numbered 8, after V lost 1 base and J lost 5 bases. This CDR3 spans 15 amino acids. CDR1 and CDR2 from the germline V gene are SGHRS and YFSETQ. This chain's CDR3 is CASSLTGVGKETQYF. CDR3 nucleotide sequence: TGCGCCAGCAGCTTGACAGGGGTAGGGAAGGAGACCCAGTACTTC.

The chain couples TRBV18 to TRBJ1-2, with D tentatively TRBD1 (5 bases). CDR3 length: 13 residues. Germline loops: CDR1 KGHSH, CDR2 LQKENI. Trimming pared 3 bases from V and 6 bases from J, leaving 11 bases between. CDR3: CASSPADRDGYTF. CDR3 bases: TGTGCCAGCTCACCGGCCGACAGAGATGGCTACACCTTC.

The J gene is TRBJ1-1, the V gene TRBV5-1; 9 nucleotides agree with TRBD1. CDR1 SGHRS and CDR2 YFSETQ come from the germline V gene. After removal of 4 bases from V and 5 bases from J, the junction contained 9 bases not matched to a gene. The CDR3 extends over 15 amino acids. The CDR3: CASSDGQGLGTEAFF. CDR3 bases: TGCGCCAGCAGCGATGGACAGGGGCTGGGGACTGAAGCTTTCTTT.

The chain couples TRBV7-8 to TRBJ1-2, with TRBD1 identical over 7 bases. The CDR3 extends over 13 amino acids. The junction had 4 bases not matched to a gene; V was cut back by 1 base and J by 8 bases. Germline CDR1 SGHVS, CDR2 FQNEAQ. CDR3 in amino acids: CASSLGPGGGYTF. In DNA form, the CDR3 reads TGTGCCAGCAGCTTAGGACCAGGGGGAGGCTACACCTTC.

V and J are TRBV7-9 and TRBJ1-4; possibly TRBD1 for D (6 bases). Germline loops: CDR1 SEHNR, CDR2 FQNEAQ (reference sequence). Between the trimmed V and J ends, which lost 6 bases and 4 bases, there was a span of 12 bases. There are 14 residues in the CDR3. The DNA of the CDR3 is TGTGCCAGCAGGGGACAAGGGTTTAATGAAAAACTGTTTTTT. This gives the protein CASRGQGFNEKLFF. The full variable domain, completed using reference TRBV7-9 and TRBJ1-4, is DTGVSQNPRHKITKRGQNVTFRCDPISEHNRLYWYRQTLGQGPEFLTYFQNEAQLEKSRLLSDRFSAERPKGSFSTLEIQRTEQGDSAMYLCASRGQGFNEKLFFGSGTQLSVL.

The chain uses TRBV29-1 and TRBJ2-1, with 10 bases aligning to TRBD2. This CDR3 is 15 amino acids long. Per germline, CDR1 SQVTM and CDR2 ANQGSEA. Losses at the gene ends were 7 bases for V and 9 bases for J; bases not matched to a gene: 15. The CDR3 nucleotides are TGCAGCGCCCTCCCAGCTAGCGGGAGAGGTAGTGAGCAGTTCTTC. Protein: CSALPASGRGSEQFF.

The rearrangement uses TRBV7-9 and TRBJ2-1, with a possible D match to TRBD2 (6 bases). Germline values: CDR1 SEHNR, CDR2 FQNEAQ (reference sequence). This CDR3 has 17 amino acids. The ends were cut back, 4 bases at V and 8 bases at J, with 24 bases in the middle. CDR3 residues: CASSSSGLSGQRDEQFF. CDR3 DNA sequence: TGTGCCAGCAGCTCATCGGGACTTAGCGGCCAGAGGGATGAGCAGTTCTTC.

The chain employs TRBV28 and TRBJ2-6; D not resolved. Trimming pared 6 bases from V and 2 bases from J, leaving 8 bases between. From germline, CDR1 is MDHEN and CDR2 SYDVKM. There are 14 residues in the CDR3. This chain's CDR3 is CASSPQTGANVLTF. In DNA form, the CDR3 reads TGTGCCAGCAGCCCCCAGACTGGGGCCAACGTCCTGACTTTC.

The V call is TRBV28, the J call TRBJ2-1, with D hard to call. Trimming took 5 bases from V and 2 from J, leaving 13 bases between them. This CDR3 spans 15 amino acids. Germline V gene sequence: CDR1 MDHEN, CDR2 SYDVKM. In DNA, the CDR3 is TGTGCCAGCAGTCCGCAGCGCGGAGCCTACAATGAGCAGTTCTTC. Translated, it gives CASSPQRGAYNEQFF.

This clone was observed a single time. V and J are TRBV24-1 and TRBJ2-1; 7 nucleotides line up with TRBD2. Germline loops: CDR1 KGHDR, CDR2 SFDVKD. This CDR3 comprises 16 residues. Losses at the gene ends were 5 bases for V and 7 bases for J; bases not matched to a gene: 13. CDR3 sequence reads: CATSVGGRGEFNEQFF. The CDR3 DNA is TGTGCCACCAGTGTTGGGGGGAGGGGTGAGTTTAATGAGCAGTTCTTC.

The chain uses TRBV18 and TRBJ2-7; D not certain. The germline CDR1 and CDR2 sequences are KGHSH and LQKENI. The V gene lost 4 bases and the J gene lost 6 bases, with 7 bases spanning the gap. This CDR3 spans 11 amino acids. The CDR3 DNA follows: TGTGCCAGCTCACAAACTCGCGAGCAGTACTTC. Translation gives CASSQTREQYF. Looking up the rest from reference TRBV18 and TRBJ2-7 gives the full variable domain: NAGVMQNPRHLVRRRGQEARLRCSPMKGHSHVYWYRQLPEEGLKFMVYLQKENIIDESGMPKERFSAEFPKEGPSILRIQQVVRGDSAAYFCASSQTREQYFGPGTRLTVT.

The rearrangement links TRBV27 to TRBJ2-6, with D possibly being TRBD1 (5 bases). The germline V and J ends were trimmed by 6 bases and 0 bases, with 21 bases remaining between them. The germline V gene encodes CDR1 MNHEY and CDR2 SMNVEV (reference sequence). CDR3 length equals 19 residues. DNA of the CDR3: TGTGCCAGCAGCCTGAAAGGGGTCCCTTTTAGCTCTGGGGCCAACGTCCTGACTTTC. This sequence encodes CASSLKGVPFSSGANVLTF.

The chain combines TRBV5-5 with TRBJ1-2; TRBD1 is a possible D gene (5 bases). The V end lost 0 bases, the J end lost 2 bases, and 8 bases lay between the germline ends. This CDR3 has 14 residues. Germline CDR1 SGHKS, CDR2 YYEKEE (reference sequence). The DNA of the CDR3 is TGTGCCAGCAGCTTGGCCGGGGGGAACTATGGCTACACCTTC. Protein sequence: CASSLAGGNYGYTF. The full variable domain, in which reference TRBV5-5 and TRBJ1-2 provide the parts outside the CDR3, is DAGVTQSPTHLIKTRGQQVTLRCSPISGHKSVSWYQQVLGQGPQFIFQYYEKEERGRGNFPDRFSARQFPNYSSELNVNALLLGDSALYLCASSLAGGNYGYTFGSGTRLTVV.